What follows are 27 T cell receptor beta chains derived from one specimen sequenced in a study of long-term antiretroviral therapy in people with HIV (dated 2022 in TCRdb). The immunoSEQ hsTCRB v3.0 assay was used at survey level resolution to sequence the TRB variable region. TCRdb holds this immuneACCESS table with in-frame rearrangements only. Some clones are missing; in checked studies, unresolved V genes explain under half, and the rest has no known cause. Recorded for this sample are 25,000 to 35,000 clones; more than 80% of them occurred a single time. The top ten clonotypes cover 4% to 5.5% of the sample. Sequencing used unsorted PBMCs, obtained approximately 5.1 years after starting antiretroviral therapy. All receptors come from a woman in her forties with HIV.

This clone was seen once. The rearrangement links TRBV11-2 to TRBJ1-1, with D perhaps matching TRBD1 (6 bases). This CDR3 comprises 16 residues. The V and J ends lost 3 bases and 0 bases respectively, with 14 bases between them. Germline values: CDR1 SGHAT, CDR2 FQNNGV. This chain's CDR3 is CASSFGGGRMNTEAFF. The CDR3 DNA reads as TGTGCCAGCAGCTTTGGGGGGGGGCGGATGAACACTGAAGCTTTCTTT.

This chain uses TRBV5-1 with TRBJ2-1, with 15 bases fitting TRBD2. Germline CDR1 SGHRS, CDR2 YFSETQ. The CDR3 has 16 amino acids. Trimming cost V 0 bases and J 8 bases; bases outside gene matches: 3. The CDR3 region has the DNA TGCGCCAGCAGCTTGGAGGGACTAGCGGGAGGTTATGAGCAGTTCTTC. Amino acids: CASSLEGLAGGYEQFF. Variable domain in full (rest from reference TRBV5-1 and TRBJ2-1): KAGVTQTPRYLIKTRGQQVTLSCSPISGHRSVSWYQQTPGQGLQFLFEYFSETQRNKGNFPGRFSGRQFSNSRSEMNVSTLELGDSALYLCASSLEGLAGGYEQFFGPGTRLTVL.

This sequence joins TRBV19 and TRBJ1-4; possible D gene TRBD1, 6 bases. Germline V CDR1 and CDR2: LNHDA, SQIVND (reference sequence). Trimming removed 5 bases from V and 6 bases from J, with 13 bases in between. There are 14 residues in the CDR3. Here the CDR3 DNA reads TGTGCCAGTAGTTCCCAGGACAGACATGAAAAACTGTTTTTT. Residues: CASSSQDRHEKLFF. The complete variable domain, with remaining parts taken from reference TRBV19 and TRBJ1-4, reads DGGITQSPKYLFRKEGQNVTLSCEQNLNHDAMYWYRQDPGQGLRLIYYSQIVNDFQKGDIAEGYSVSREKKESFPLTVTSAQKNPTAFYLCASSSQDRHEKLFFGSGTQLSVL.

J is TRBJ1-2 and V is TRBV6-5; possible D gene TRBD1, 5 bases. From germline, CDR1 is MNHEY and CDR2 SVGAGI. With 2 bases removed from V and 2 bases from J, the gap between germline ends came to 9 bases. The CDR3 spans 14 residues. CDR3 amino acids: CASSYTRDNYGYTF. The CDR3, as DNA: TGTGCCAGCAGTTACACCCGGGACAACTATGGCTACACCTTC.

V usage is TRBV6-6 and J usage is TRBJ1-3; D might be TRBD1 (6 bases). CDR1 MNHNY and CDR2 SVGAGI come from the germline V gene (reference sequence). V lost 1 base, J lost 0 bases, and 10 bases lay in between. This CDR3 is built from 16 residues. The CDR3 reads CASSYFSGASGNTIYF. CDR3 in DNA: TGTGCCAGCAGTTACTTTTCGGGGGCCTCTGGAAACACCATATATTTT.

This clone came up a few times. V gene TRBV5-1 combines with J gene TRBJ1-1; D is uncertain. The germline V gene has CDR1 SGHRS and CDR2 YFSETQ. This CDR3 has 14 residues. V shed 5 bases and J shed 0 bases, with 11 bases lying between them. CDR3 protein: CASSLWVMNTEAFF. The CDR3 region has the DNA TGCGCCAGCAGTCTGTGGGTCATGAACACTGAAGCTTTCTTT.

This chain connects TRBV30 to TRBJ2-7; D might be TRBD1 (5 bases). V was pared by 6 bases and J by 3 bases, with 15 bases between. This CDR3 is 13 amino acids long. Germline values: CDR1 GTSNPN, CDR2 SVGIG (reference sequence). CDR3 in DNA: TGTGCCTGTAAAGGGGCCCCTCTCTACGAGCAGTACTTC. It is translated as CACKGAPLYEQYF.

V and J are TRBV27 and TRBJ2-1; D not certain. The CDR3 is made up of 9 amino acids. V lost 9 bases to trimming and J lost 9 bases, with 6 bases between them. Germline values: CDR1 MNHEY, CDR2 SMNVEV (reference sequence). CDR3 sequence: CARNREQFF. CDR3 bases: TGTGCCAGAAATCGTGAGCAGTTCTTC.

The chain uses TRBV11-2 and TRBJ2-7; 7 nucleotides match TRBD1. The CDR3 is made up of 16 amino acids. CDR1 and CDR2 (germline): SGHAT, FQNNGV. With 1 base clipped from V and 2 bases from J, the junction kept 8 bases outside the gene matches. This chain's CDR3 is CASSLGHWDSTYEQYF. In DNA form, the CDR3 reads TGTGCCAGCAGCTTAGGGCATTGGGACAGTACCTACGAGCAGTACTTC.

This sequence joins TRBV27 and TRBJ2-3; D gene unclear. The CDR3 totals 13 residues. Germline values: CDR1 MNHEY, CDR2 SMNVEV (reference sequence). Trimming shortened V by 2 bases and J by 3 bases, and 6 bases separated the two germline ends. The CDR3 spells CASSLMATDTQYF. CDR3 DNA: TGTGCCAGCAGTTTAATGGCTACAGATACGCAGTATTTT.

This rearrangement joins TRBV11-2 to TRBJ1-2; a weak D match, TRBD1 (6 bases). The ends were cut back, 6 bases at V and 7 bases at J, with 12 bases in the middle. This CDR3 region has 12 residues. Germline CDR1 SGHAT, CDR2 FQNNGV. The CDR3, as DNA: TGTGCCAGCAGACCTACAGGGTTTGGCTACACCTTC. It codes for CASRPTGFGYTF.

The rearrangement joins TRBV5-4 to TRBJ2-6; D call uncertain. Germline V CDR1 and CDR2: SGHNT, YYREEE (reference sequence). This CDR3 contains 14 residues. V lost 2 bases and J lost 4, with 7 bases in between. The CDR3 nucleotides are TGTGCCAGCAGCTTTCCATCCGGGGCCAACGTCCTGACTTTC. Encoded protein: CASSFPSGANVLTF.

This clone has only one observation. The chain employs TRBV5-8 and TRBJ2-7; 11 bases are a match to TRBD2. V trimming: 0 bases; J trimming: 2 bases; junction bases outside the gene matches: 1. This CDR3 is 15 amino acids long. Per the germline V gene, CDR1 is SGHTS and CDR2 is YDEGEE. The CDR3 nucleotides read TGTGCCAGCAGCTTGGGACTAGCGGGAACCTACGAGCAGTACTTC. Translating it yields CASSLGLAGTYEQYF.

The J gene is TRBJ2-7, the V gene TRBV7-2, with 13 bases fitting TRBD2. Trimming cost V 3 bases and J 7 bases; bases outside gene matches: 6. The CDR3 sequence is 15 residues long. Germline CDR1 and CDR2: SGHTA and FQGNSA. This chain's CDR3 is CASSLTSGGLGEQYF. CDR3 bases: TGTGCCAGCAGCTTGACTAGCGGGGGGCTAGGGGAGCAGTACTTC.

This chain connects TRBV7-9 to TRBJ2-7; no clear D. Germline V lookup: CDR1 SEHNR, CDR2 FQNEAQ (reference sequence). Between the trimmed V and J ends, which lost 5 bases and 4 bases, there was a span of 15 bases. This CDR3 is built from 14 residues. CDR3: CASSPRWNPYEQYF. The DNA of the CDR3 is TGTGCCAGCAGCCCTCGTTGGAACCCTTACGAGCAGTACTTC. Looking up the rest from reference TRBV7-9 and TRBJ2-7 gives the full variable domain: DTGVSQNPRHKITKRGQNVTFRCDPISEHNRLYWYRQTLGQGPEFLTYFQNEAQLEKSRLLSDRFSAERPKGSFSTLEIQRTEQGDSAMYLCASSPRWNPYEQYFGPGTRLTVT.

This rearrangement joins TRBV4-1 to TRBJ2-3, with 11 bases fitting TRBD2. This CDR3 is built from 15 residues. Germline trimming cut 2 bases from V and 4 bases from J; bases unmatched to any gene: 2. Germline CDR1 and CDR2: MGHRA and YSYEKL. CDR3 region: CASSQTSGRADTQYF. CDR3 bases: TGCGCCAGCAGCCAAACTAGCGGGAGAGCAGATACGCAGTATTTT.

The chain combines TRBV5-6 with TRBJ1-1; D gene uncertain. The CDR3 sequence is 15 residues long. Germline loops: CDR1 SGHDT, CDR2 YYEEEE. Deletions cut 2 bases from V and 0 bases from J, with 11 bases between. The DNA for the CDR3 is TGTGCCAGCAGCTTCATGAACGACCTGAACACTGAAGCTTTCTTT. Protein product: CASSFMNDLNTEAFF.

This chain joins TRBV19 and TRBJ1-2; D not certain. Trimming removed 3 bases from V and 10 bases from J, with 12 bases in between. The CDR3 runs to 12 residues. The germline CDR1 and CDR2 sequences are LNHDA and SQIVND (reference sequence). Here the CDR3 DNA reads TGTGCCAGTAGTATGGAGGGCATTTCCTACACCTTC. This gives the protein CASSMEGISYTF. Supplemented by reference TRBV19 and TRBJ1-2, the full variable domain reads DGGITQSPKYLFRKEGQNVTLSCEQNLNHDAMYWYRQDPGQGLRLIYYSQIVNDFQKGDIAEGYSVSREKKESFPLTVTSAQKNPTAFYLCASSMEGISYTFGSGTRLTVV.

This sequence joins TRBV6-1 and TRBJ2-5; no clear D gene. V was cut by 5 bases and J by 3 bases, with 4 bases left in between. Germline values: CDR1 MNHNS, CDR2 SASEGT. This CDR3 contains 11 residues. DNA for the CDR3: TGTGCCAGCAGTCCTAAAGAGACCCAGTACTTC. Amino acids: CASSPKETQYF.

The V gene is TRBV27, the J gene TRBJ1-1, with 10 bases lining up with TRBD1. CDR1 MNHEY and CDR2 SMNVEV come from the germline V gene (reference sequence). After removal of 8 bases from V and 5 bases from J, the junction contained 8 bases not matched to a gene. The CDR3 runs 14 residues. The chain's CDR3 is CASCLGQGETEAFF. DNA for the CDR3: TGTGCCAGCTGCTTAGGACAGGGGGAGACTGAAGCTTTCTTT.

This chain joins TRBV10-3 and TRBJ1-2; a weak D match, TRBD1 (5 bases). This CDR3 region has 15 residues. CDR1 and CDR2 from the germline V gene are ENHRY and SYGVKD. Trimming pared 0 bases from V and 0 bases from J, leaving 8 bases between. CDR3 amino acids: CAISESAGTNYGYTF. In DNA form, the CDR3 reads TGTGCCATCAGTGAGTCAGCAGGGACTAACTATGGCTACACCTTC.

In DNA, the CDR3 is TGTGCCACACAGGGGGCCCCATTGGGGGCCCAGTACTTC. Its protein product is CATQGAPLGAQYF. The chain has TRBV2 and TRBJ2-5; TRBD1 matches 9 bases. The CDR3 sequence is 13 residues long. The ends lost 10 bases at V and 9 bases at J; junction bases unmatched: 12. CDR1 SNHLY and CDR2 FYNNEI come from the germline V gene.

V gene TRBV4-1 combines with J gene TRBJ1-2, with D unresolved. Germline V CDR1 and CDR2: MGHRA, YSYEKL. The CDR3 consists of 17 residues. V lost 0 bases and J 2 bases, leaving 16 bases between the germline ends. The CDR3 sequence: CASSQDLFGLGNYGYTF. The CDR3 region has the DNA TGCGCCAGCAGCCAAGATCTCTTTGGGTTAGGAAACTATGGCTACACCTTC.

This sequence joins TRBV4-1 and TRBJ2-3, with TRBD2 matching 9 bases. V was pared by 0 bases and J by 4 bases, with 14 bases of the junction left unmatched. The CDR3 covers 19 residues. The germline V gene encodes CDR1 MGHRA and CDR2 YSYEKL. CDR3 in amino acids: CASSQDKQKAGGPSDTQYF. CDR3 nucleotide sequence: TGCGCCAGCAGCCAAGATAAGCAGAAGGCGGGAGGGCCATCAGATACGCAGTATTTT.

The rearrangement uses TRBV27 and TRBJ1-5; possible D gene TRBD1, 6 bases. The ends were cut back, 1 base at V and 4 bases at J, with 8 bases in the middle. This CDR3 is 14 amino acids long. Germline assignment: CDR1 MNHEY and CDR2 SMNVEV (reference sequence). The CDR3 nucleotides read TGTGCCAGCAGTTTATGGGGGGCAAATCAGCCCCAGCATTTT. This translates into CASSLWGANQPQHF.

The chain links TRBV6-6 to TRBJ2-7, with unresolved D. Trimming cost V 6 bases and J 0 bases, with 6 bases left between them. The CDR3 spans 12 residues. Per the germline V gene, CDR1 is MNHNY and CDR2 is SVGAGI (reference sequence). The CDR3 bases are TGTGCCAGCAGCTCCCCCTCCTACGAGCAGTACTTC. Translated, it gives CASSSPSYEQYF.

The CDR3 DNA reads as TGTGCCTATCAAGGGGAGACCCAGTACTTC. It yields the protein CAYQGETQYF. The V call is TRBV30, the J call TRBJ2-5, with unresolved D. This CDR3 has 10 amino acids. CDR1 and CDR2 (germline): GTSNPN, SVGIG (reference sequence). The ends were cut back, 7 bases at V and 5 bases at J, with 8 bases in the middle.